The 5 T cell receptor beta chains below all came from one sample that was sequenced in a study of blood T cells in healthy people across ages. The authors ran a second PCR of roughly 6 to 12 cycles using a sample-barcoded 5' primer and a J-beta primer mix. TCRdb called the 5' RACE reads again in MiXCR, with one record for every CDR3 protein. The top ten clones hold roughly a sixth of a sample with some 790,000 distinct CDR3 sequences, 29% of them seen once. The sequencing sample was made of blood. These receptors were taken from a woman of 80 years or more in good health.

This clonotype was detected a few times. This could be a read error, since a much larger clone is one nucleotide away. The chain has TRBV12-3 or TRBV12-4 and TRBJ2-7, with D possibly TRBD1 on 6 matching bases. The germline V and J ends were trimmed by 6 bases and 7 bases, with 13 bases remaining between them. This CDR3 is 12 amino acids long. CDR3 protein: CASRGTSREQYF. DNA for the CDR3: TGTGCCAGCAGGGGGACATCCCGGGAGCAGTACTTC.

This clonotype has at least ten counts. V usage is TRBV29-1 and J usage is TRBJ2-1, with 9 bases aligning to TRBD1. The CDR3 runs to 13 residues. In germline, CDR1 is SQVTM, CDR2 ANQGSEA. The V segment lost 3 bases and the J segment 4 bases; nucleotides outside the gene matches: 1. Here the CDR3 DNA reads TGCAGCGTTGACGGGACAGGGTACAATGAGCAGTTCTTC. This encodes CSVDGTGYNEQFF.

The gene calls are TRBV18 and TRBJ2-1, with TRBD1 matching 7 bases. Germline CDR1 is KGHSH and CDR2 is LQKENI. CDR3 length: 13 amino acids. V dropped 4 bases and J dropped 10; count of bases not matched to a gene: 7. CDR3 sequence reads: CASSLQGLGEQFF. Here the CDR3 DNA reads TGTGCCAGCTCACTACAGGGGTTGGGGGAGCAGTTCTTC.

The chain employs TRBV6-5 and TRBJ1-6; the D is unclear. V was shortened by 0 bases and J by 1 base, with 10 bases between the two germline ends. CDR1 is MNHEY, CDR2 SVGAGI, per germline. This CDR3 region has 17 residues. The CDR3 reads CASSYSLKASYNSPLHF. CDR3 in DNA: TGTGCCAGCAGTTACTCGTTGAAAGCGTCCTATAATTCACCCCTCCACTTT.

This clonotype occurred many times. V and J are TRBV7-2 and TRBJ2-5, with D tentatively TRBD2 (7 bases). This CDR3 region has 16 residues. Germline values: CDR1 SGHTA, CDR2 FQGNSA. The V end was cut by 1 base, the J end by 5 bases, with 17 bases between. CDR3 protein: CASSLVGGALLETQYF. CDR3 sequence (DNA): TGTGCCAGCAGCTTAGTTGGGGGGGCCCTCCTCGAGACCCAGTACTTC.